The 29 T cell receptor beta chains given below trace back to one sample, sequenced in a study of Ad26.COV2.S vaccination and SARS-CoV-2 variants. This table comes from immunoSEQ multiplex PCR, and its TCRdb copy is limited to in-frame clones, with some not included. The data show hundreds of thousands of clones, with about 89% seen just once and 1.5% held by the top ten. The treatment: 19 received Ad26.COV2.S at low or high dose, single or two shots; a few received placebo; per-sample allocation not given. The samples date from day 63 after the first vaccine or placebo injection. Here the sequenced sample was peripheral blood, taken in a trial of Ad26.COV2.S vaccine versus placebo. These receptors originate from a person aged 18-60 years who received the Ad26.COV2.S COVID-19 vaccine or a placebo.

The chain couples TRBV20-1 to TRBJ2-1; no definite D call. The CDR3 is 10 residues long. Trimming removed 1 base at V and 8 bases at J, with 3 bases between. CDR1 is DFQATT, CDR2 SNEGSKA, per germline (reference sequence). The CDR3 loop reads CSARGHEQFF. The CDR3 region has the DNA TGCAGTGCTAGAGGGCATGAGCAGTTCTTC.

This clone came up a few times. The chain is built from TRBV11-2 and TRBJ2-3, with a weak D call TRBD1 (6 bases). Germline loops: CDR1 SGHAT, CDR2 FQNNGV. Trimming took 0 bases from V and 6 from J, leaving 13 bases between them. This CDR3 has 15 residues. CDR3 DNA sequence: TGTGCCAGCAGCTTAGATGCAGGGGCCTTGGATACGCAGTATTTT. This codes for CASSLDAGALDTQYF.

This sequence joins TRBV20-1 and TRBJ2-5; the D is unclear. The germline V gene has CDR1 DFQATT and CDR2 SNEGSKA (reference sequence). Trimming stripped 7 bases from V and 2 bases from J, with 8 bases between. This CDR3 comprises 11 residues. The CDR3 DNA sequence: TGCAGTGAGGGCGGACAAGAGACCCAGTACTTC. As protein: CSEGGQETQYF.

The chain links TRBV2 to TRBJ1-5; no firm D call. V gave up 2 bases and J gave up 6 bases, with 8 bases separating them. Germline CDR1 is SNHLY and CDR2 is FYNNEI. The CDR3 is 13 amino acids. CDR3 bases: TGTGCCAGCAGTGAAACGGCGATTCAGCCCCAGCATTTT. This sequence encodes CASSETAIQPQHF.

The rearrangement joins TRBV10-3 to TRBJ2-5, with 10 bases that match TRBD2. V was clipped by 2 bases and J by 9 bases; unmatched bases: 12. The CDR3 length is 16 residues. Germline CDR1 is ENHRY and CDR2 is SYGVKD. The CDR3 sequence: CAISEPGTSARRAQYF. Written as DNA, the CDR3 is TGTGCCATCAGTGAGCCCGGGACTAGCGCCCGTAGGGCCCAGTACTTC.

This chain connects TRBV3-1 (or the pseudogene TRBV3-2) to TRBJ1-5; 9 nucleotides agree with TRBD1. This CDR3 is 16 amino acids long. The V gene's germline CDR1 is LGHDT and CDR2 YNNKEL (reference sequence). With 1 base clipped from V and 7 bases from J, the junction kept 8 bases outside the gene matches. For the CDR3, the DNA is TGTGCCAGCAGCCAAGTGCGTGGACAGGGGTACCAGCCCCAGCATTTT. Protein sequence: CASSQVRGQGYQPQHF.

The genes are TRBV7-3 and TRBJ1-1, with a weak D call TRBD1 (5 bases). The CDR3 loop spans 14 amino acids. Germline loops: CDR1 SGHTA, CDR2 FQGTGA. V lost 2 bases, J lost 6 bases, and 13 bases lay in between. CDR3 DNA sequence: TGTGCCAGCAGCTTACGGGGGTTTGGGGCTGAAGCTTTCTTT. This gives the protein CASSLRGFGAEAFF. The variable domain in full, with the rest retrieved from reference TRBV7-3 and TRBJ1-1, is GAGVSQTPSNKVTEKGKYVELRCDPISGHTALYWYRQSLGQGPEFLIYFQGTGAADDSGLPNDRFFAVRPEGSVSTLKIQRTERGDSAVYLCASSLRGFGAEAFFGQGTRLTVV.

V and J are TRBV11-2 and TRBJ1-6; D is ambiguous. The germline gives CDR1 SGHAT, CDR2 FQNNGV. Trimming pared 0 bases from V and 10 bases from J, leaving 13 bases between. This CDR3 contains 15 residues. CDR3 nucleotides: TGTGCCAGCAGCTTAGACCCCGCCATTTCATCACCCCTCCACTTT. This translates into CASSLDPAISSPLHF.

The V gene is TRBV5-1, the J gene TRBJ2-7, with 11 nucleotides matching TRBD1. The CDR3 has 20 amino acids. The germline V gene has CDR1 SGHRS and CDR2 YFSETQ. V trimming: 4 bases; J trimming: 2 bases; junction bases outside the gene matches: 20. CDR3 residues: CASSQGPGTGGRTRAYEQYF. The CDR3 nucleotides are TGCGCCAGCAGCCAAGGACCCGGGACAGGGGGGCGGACTAGGGCCTACGAGCAGTACTTC. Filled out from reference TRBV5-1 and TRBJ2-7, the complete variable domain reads KAGVTQTPRYLIKTRGQQVTLSCSPISGHRSVSWYQQTPGQGLQFLFEYFSETQRNKGNFPGRFSGRQFSNSRSEMNVSTLELGDSALYLCASSQGPGTGGRTRAYEQYFGPGTRLTVT.

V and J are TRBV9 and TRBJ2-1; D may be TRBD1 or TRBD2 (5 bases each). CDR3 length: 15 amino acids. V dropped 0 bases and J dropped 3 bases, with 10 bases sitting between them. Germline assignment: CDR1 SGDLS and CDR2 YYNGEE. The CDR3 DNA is TGTGCCAGCAGCGTAGACGGGGCAGACTACAATGAGCAGTTCTTC. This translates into CASSVDGADYNEQFF. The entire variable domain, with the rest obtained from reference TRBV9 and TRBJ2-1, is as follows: DSGVTQTPKHLITATGQRVTLRCSPRSGDLSVYWYQQSLDQGLQFLIQYYNGEERAKGNILERFSAQQFPDLHSELNLSSLELGDSALYFCASSVDGADYNEQFFGPGTRLTVL.

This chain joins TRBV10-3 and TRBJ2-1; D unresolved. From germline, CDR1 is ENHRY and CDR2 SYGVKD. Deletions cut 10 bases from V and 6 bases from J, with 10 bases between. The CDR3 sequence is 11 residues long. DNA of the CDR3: TGTGCCACTCTAAATAGCAATGAGCAGTTCTTC. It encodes CATLNSNEQFF.

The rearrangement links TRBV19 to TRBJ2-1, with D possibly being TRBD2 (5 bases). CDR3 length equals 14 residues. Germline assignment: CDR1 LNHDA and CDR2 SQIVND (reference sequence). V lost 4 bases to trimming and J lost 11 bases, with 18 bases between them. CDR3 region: CASSTSSASGKQFF. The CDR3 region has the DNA TGTGCCAGTAGTACGAGTAGCGCCTCGGGGAAGCAGTTCTTC.

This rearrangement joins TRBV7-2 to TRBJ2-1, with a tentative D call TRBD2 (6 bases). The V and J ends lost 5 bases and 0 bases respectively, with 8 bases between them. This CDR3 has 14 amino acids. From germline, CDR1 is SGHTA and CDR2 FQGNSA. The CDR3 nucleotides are TGTGCCAGCAGCGGGGGGAGCTCCTACAATGAGCAGTTCTTC. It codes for CASSGGSSYNEQFF.

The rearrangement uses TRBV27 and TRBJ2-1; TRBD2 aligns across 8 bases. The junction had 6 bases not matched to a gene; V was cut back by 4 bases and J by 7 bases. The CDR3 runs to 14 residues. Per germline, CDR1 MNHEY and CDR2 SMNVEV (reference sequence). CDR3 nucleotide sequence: TGTGCCAGCAGTTCACCGGGACTAGAGAATGAGCAGTTCTTC. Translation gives CASSSPGLENEQFF.

CDR3 sequence: CASSRATDSSYEQYF. CDR3 bases: TGTGCCAGCTCACGGGCCACAGACTCATCCTACGAGCAGTACTTC. This rearrangement joins TRBV18 to TRBJ2-7, with D unresolved. The CDR3 spans 15 residues. The germline V gene has CDR1 KGHSH and CDR2 LQKENI. Trimming took off 4 bases at V and 1 base at J, with 14 bases between the two ends.

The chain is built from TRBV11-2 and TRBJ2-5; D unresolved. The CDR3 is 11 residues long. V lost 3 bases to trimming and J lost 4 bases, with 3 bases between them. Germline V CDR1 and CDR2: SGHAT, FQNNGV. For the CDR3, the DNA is TGTGCCAGCAGCTTCGTAGAGACCCAGTACTTC. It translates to CASSFVETQYF.

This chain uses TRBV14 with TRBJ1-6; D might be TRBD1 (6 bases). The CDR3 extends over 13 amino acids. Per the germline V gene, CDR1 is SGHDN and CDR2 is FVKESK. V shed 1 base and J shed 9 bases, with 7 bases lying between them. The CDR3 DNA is TGTGCCAGCAGCCAAGGGGGGGCTTCACCCCTCCACTTT. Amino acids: CASSQGGASPLHF.

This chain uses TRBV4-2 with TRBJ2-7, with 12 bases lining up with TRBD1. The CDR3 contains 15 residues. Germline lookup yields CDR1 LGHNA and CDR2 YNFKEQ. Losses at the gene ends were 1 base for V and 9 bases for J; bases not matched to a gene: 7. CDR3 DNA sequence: TGTGCCAGCAGCCAAGTCGGGACAGGGGGCATGGGGCAGTACTTC. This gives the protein CASSQVGTGGMGQYF.

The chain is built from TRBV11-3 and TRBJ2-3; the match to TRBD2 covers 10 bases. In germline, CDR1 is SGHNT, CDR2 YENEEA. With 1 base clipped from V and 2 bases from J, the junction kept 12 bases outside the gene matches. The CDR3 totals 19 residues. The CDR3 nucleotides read TGTGCCAGCAGCTTAGCCGCGCGGGCTAGCGGGGGATTCACAGATACGCAGTATTTT. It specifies CASSLAARASGGFTDTQYF.

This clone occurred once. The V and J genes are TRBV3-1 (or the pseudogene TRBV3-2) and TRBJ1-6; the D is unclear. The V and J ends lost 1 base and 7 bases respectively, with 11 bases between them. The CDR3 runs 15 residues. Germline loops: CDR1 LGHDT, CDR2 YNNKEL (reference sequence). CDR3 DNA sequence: TGTGCCAGCAGCCAAGTCTCGGGTAGAAATTCACCCCTCCACTTT. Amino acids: CASSQVSGRNSPLHF.

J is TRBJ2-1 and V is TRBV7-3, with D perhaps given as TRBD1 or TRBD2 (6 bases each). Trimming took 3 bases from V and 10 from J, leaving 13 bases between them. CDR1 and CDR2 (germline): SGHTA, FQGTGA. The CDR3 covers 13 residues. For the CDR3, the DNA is TGTGCCAGCAGCTTTAGGCGGGGACACGAGCAGTTCTTC. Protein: CASSFRRGHEQFF.

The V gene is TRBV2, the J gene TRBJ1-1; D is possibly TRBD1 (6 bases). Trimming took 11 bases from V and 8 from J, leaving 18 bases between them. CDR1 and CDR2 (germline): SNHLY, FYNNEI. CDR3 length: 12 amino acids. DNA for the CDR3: TGTGCCGCGGGGGGGCAGCGCGGGGAAGCTTTCTTT. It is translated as CAAGGQRGEAFF.

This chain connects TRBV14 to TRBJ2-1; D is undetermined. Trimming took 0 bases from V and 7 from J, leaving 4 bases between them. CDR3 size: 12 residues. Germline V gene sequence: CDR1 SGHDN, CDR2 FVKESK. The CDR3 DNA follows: TGTGCCAGCAGCCAAGACGGGAATGAGCAGTTCTTC. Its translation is CASSQDGNEQFF.

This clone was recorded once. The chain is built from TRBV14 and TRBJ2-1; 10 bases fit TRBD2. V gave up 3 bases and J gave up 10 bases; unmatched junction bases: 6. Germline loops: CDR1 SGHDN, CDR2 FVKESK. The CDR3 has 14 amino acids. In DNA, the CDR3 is TGTGCCAGCAGCCATCCTCTAGCGGGGGCCGAGCAGTTCTTC. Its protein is CASSHPLAGAEQFF.

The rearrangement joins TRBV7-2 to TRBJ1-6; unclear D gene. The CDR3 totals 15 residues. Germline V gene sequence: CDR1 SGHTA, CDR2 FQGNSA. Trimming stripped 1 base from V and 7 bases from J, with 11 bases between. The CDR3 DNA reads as TGTGCCAGCAGCTTAGGCAGGCCCCACAATTCACCCCTCCACTTT. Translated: CASSLGRPHNSPLHF.

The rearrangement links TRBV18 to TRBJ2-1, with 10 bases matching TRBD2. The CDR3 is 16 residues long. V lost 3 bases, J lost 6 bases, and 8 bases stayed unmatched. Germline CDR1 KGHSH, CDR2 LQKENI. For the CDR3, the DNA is TGTGCCAGCTCACCGCCGTGGCTAGCGGGAGTCAATGAGCAGTTCTTC. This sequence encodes CASSPPWLAGVNEQFF.

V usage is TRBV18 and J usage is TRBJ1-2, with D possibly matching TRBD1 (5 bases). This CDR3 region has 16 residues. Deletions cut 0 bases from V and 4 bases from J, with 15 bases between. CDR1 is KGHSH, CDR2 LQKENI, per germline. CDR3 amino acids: CASSPPWSRALYGYTF. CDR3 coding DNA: TGTGCCAGCTCACCACCCTGGAGCAGGGCCCTCTATGGCTACACCTTC.

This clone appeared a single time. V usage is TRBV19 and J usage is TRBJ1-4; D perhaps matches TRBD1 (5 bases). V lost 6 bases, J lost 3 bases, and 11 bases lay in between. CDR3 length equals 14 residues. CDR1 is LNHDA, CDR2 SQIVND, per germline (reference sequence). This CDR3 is CASSLGQSNEKLFF. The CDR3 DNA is TGTGCCAGTAGCCTGGGGCAGTCTAATGAAAAACTGTTTTTT. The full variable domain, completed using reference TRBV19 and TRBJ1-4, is DGGITQSPKYLFRKEGQNVTLSCEQNLNHDAMYWYRQDPGQGLRLIYYSQIVNDFQKGDIAEGYSVSREKKESFPLTVTSAQKNPTAFYLCASSLGQSNEKLFFGSGTQLSVL.

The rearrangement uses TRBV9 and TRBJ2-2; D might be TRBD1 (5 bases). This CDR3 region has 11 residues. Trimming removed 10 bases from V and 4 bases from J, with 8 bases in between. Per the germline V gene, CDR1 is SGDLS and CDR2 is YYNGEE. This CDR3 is CAPQGTGELFF. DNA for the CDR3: TGTGCCCCCCAGGGCACCGGGGAGCTGTTTTTT.